The clone carrying this T cell receptor (beta chain) was observed many times. The entry originates in a study of CD8+CD57+ T cells in acquired aplastic anemia. From germline, CDR1 is SGHDN and CDR2 FVKESK. The CDR3 sequence is 16 residues long. V lost 0 bases to trimming and J lost 4 bases, with 13 bases between them. TCR beta VDJ combinations and CDR3 sequences were profiled from genomic DNA. One entry per CDR3 protein, called by TCRdb with MiXCR from the reads. The profile shows 86,000 or so distinct CDR3 sequences, under 50% of them singletons. This chain connects TRBV14 to TRBJ2-1; D unclear. Material: sorted CD4+, CD8+, or CD8+CD57+ T cells (not recorded which) from PBMCs. The TCR was taken from a human donor in good health, serving as a control. The CDR3 nucleotides are TGTGCCAGCAGCCAAGAATGGTTCCCCCCTTACAATGAGCAGTTCTTC. Translated, it gives CASSQEWFPPYNEQFF.